This paragraph covers one T cell receptor (beta chain) sequence. Its antigen is not identified. Trimming removed 5 bases from V and 2 bases from J, with 25 bases in between. CDR1 and CDR2 (germline): SEHNR, FQNEAQ (reference sequence). The CDR3 spans 19 residues. The sample originates from a study of cytomegalovirus exposure and HLA in healthy donors. Researchers ran the PCR with 60 Vbeta and 13 Jbeta primers. Using immunoSEQ multiplex PCR, the repertoire was profiled, and TCRdb retains in-frame clones only, with some absent. The sample shows about 140,000 clones, 73% of them seen only once. Study findings and constraints: A later analysis reportedly identified an Asian-associated ancestry cluster as carrying fewer N-insertions than the roughly 700-donor mean. In a later analysis, CMV-associated beta chains were mostly HLA-associated, it appeared. Cytomegalovirus-associated TCR beta chains were listed, numbering roughly 150. Follow-up analysis seemed to connect common viral pathogens with several of the most significant clusters identified.

Sequencing was done on a sample of PBMCs. The V call is TRBV7-9, the J call TRBJ2-1, with D perhaps TRBD2 (6 bases). The sequence was collected from a human donor in good health. DNA of the CDR3: TGTGCCAGCAGCCCCTTGGGGGAAAGCGGGTCGTCCCCCTACAATGAGCAGTTCTTC. Amino acids: CASSPLGESGSSPYNEQFF.